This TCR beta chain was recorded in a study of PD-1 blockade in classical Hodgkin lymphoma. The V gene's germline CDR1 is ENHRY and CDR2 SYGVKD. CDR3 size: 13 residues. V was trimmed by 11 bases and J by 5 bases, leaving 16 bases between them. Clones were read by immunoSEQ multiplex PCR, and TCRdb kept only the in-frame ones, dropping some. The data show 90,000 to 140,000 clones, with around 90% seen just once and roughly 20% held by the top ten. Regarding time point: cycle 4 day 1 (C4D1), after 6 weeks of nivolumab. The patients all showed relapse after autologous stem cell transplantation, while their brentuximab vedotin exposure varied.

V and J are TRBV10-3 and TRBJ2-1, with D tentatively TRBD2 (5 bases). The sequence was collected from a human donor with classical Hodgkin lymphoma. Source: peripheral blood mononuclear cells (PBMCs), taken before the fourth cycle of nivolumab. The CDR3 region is CAATSLGDNEQFF. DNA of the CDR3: TGTGCCGCAACCTCTTTGGGAGACAATGAGCAGTTCTTC.